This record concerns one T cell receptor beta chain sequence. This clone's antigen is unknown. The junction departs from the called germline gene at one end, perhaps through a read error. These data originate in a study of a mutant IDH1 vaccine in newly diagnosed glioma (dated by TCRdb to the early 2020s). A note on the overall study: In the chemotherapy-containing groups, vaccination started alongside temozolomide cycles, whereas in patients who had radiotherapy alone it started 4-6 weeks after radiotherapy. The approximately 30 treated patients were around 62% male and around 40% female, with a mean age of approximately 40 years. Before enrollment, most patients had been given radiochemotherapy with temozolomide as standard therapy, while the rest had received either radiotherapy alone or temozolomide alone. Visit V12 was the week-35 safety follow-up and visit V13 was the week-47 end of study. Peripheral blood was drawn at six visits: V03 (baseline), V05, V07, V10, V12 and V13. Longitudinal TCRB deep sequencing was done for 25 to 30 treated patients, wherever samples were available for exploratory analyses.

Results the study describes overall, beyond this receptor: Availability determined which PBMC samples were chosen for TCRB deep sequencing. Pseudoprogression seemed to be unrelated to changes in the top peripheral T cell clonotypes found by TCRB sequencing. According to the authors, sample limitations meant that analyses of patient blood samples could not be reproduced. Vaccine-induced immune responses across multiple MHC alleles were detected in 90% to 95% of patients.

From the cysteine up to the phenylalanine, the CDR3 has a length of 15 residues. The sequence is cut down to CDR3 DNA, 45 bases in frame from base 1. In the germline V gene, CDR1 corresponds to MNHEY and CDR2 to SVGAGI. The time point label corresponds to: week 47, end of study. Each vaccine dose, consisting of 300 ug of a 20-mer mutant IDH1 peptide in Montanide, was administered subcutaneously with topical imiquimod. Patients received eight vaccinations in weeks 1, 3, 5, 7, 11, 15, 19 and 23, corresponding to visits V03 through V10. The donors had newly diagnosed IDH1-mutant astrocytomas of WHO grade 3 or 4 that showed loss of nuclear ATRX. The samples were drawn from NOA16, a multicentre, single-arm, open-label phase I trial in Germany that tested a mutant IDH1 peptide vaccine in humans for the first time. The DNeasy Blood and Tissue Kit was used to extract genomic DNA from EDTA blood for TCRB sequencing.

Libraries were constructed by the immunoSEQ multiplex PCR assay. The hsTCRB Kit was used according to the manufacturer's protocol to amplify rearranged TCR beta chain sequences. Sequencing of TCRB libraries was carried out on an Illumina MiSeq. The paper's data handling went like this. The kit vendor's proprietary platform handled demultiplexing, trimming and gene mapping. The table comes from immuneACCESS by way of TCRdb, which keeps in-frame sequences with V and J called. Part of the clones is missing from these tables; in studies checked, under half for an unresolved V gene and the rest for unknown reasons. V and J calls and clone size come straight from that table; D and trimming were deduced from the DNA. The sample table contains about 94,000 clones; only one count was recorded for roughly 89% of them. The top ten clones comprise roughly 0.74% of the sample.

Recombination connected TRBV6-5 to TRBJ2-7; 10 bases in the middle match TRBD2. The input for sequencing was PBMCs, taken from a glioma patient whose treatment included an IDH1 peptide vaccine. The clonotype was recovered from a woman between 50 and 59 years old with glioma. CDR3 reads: CASRSLAGDEYGQYF. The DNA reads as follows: TGTGCCAGCAGATCTCTAGCGGGAGATGAATACGGGCAGTACTTC.